The sequence of this T cell receptor beta chain was determined in a study of identical twins. The sample holds a few counts of this clonotype. TCRdb redid the calling of the 5' RACE reads with MiXCR, one entry per CDR3 protein. This table has some 760,000 distinct CDR3 sequences, roughly 20% appearing once. The same sample was also studied in work on T cells expressing NK-cell markers.

The receptor was isolated from a young woman in good health. Sequenced sample: PBMCs.

CDR3 sequence (DNA): TGTGCCAGCAGTTTCGGCAGGGGTGAGAGCACTGAAGCTTTCTTT. Its translation is CASSFGRGESTEAFF. This chain links TRBV27 with TRBJ1-1, with D possibly TRBD1 on 6 matching bases. The CDR3 contains 15 residues. Germline CDR1 and CDR2: MNHEY and SMNVEV (reference sequence). V lost 3 bases, J lost 4 bases, and 15 bases lay in between.